A single sample is the source of the 28 T cell receptor beta chains below, sequenced in a study of T cells after yellow fever vaccination (dated by TCRdb to about 2019). The treatment or condition label for this specimen denotes: live attenuated yellow fever vaccine strain. The library was generated by 5' RACE. The instrument was an Illumina NovaSeq 6000. TCRdb reran the public reads through fastp at Q25 and MiXCR, keeping productive beta chains. Each CDR3 protein appears once, grouped with its most common genes and DNA. The sample profile shows about 260,000 distinct CDR3 sequences; 5.2% of them were found once. The ten largest clones take up roughly 3.3% of the sample. This specimen consisted of CD4+ T cells sorted from PBMCs, obtained on the day of the yellow fever booster vaccination. The receptors come from a man between 18 and 35 years old who received the YFV17D yellow fever vaccine.

In its sample, this clonotype was seen a few times. The V and J genes are TRBV28 and TRBJ2-3; D is perhaps TRBD1 (5 bases). Per germline, CDR1 MDHEN and CDR2 SYDVKM. The V end was cut by 8 bases, the J end by 5 bases, with 17 bases between. The CDR3 totals 14 residues. The CDR3 sequence: CASSVQAGGDTQYF. For the CDR3, the DNA is TGTGCCAGCTCCGTACAGGCCGGTGGAGATACGCAGTATTTT.

The chain uses TRBV6-5 and TRBJ1-2, with D unresolved. This CDR3 has 16 amino acids. CDR1 is MNHEY, CDR2 SVGAGI, per germline. Trimming shortened V by 4 bases and J by 5 bases, and 20 bases separated the two germline ends. As DNA, the CDR3 is TGTGCCAGCAGTTCCCACCATGGTAGGGTCGAATATGGCTACACCTTC. Amino acid sequence: CASSSHHGRVEYGYTF.

The CDR3 reads CASSPPEGPQHF. The CDR3 DNA reads as TGTGCCAGCTCACCACCGGAGGGGCCCCAGCATTTT. The rearrangement joins TRBV18 to TRBJ1-5; D remains ambiguous. Looked up from germline, CDR1 is KGHSH and CDR2 is LQKENI. This CDR3 contains 12 residues. The V end was cut by 0 bases, the J end by 9 bases, with 6 bases between.

V usage is TRBV5-1 and J usage is TRBJ2-7; 9 nucleotides agree with TRBD1. Trimming took 7 bases from V and 7 from J; bases not matched to a gene: 15. This CDR3 is built from 15 residues. Germline V gives CDR1 SGHRS, CDR2 YFSETQ. The CDR3 loop reads CASGPGQGSSGEQYF. The CDR3 DNA reads as TGCGCCAGCGGACCGGGACAGGGATCCTCGGGGGAGCAGTACTTC.

The rearrangement uses TRBV7-2 and TRBJ2-3; 8 positions match TRBD2. V was clipped by 1 base and J by 1 base; unmatched bases: 7. The CDR3 is made up of 17 amino acids. The V gene's germline CDR1 is SGHTA and CDR2 FQGNSA. CDR3 nucleotides: TGTGCCAGCAGCTTAGGGGCAGCAGCGGGGGGCACAGATACGCAGTATTTT. Translated, it gives CASSLGAAAGGTDTQYF.

This clonotype has at least ten counts. The CDR3 loop reads CASSLGLTGETQYF. CDR3 coding DNA: TGTGCCAGCAGCTTGGGCCTGACGGGAGAGACCCAGTACTTC. V and J are TRBV7-9 and TRBJ2-5, with D unresolved. Deletions cut 3 bases from V and 4 bases from J, with 12 bases between. The CDR3 loop spans 14 amino acids. Germline values: CDR1 SEHNR, CDR2 FQNEAQ (reference sequence).

This rearrangement joins TRBV10-3 to TRBJ2-5; 8 positions match TRBD2. This CDR3 is built from 16 residues. Germline CDR1 is ENHRY and CDR2 is SYGVKD. The junction had 11 bases not matched to a gene; V was cut back by 8 bases and J by 0 bases. The CDR3 DNA sequence: TGTGCCATCGGAGGGGGTAGCGGGGATAACCAAGAGACCCAGTACTTC. Amino acid sequence: CAIGGGSGDNQETQYF.

This clonotype occurred a few times. The V and J genes are TRBV28 and TRBJ2-3, with TRBD1 as a possible D gene (6 bases). Deletions cut 5 bases from V and 8 bases from J, with 17 bases between. CDR1 and CDR2 (germline): MDHEN, SYDVKM. The CDR3 totals 14 residues. CDR3 region: CASSDQQGHATQYF. CDR3 DNA: TGTGCCAGCAGTGACCAACAGGGACATGCTACGCAGTATTTT.

The CDR3, as DNA: TGCGCCAGCAGCTTGCCGGGGGCGCACAATGAGCAGTTCTTC. This sequence encodes CASSLPGAHNEQFF. The rearrangement links TRBV5-1 to TRBJ2-1; D may match TRBD1 or TRBD2 (6 bases each). The CDR3 has 14 residues. The germline V and J ends were trimmed by 1 base and 5 bases, with 10 bases remaining between them. Germline CDR1 and CDR2: SGHRS and YFSETQ.

This clonotype occurred many times. V and J are TRBV5-1 and TRBJ1-3; 7 bases line up with TRBD1. This CDR3 is 16 amino acids long. J gave up 0 bases and V 4 bases, and 7 bases lay outside the gene matches. Germline V gives CDR1 SGHRS, CDR2 YFSETQ. The CDR3 spells CASSLQGFLSGNTIYF. As DNA, the CDR3 is TGCGCCAGCAGCCTACAGGGGTTCCTCTCTGGAAACACCATATATTTT.

This clonotype was recorded a few times. The V gene is TRBV5-1, the J gene TRBJ1-2; 7 bases are a match to TRBD1. This CDR3 contains 14 residues. The V segment lost 0 bases and the J segment 3 bases; nucleotides outside the gene matches: 2. Germline V gene data show CDR1 as SGHRS and CDR2 as YFSETQ. The CDR3 protein is CASSLGGGDYGYTF. CDR3 DNA: TGCGCCAGCAGCTTGGGAGGGGGCGACTATGGCTACACCTTC.

This clonotype has ten or more counts. This chain uses TRBV6-5 with TRBJ2-7; 9 bases are shared with TRBD1. Unmatched junction bases numbered 13, after V lost 10 bases and J lost 6 bases. CDR3 length equals 14 residues. Germline-derived CDR1 and CDR2 are MNHEY and SVGAGI. The CDR3 coding sequence is TGTGCCACCTCATTGGGGACAGGGTTCTCCGAGCAGTACTTC. Protein: CATSLGTGFSEQYF.

This clonotype has just a few counts. The V and J genes are TRBV12-3 or TRBV12-4 and TRBJ1-6; D is undetermined. This CDR3 is built from 14 residues. Deletions cut 5 bases from V and 13 bases from J, with 18 bases between. The CDR3 loop is CASSPVGLGPPLHF. The CDR3 DNA reads TGTGCCAGCAGTCCCGTCGGCCTAGGCCCCCCCCTCCACTTT.

Ten or more counts support this clonotype. The V gene is TRBV28, the J gene TRBJ1-1; D not resolved. The ends were cut back, 6 bases at V and 10 bases at J, with 24 bases in the middle. This CDR3 spans 15 amino acids. Germline lookup yields CDR1 MDHEN and CDR2 SYDVKM. The CDR3 protein is CASSQLRRAGRGAFF. CDR3 DNA: TGTGCCAGCAGCCAGTTAAGGCGGGCCGGCCGGGGAGCTTTCTTT. Together with reference TRBV28 and TRBJ1-1, the CDR3 gives the full variable domain: DVKVTQSSRYLVKRTGEKVFLECVQDMDHENMFWYRQDPGLGLRLIYFSYDVKMKEKGDIPEGYSVSREKKERFSLILESASTNQTSMYLCASSQLRRAGRGAFFGQGTRLTVV.

The chain carries TRBV6-2 or TRBV6-3 and TRBJ1-2; D is uncertain. CDR3 length: 14 residues. Germline assignment: CDR1 MNHEY and CDR2 SVGEGT. Trimming shortened V by 1 base and J by 5 bases, and 11 bases separated the two germline ends. CDR3: CASSYWERLYGYTF. The CDR3 nucleotides are TGTGCCAGCAGTTACTGGGAGAGGCTTTATGGCTACACCTTC.

The genes are TRBV5-1 and TRBJ2-3, with 7 bases identical to TRBD2. Germline V gene lookup returns CDR1 SGHRS and CDR2 YFSETQ. V was clipped by 0 bases and J by 1 base; unmatched bases: 5. This CDR3 contains 16 residues. CDR3 sequence (DNA): TGCGCCAGCAGCTTGGTCCTTGCGGGGGGCACAGATACGCAGTATTTT. Its protein product is CASSLVLAGGTDTQYF. The full variable domain, in which reference TRBV5-1 and TRBJ2-3 provide the parts outside the CDR3, is KAGVTQTPRYLIKTRGQQVTLSCSPISGHRSVSWYQQTPGQGLQFLFEYFSETQRNKGNFPGRFSGRQFSNSRSEMNVSTLELGDSALYLCASSLVLAGGTDTQYFGPGTRLTVL.

This clonotype was counted between two and nine times. The chain recombines TRBV28 with TRBJ2-5; D gene ambiguous. This CDR3 region has 14 residues. Germline-derived CDR1 and CDR2 are MDHEN and SYDVKM. Trimming pared 3 bases from V and 0 bases from J, leaving 8 bases between. The CDR3 DNA follows: TGTGCCAGCAGTTTGCCGCTGGACCAAGAGACCCAGTACTTC. This encodes CASSLPLDQETQYF.

The V gene is TRBV9, the J gene TRBJ2-3; 10 bases are shared with TRBD2. Germline V gene lookup returns CDR1 SGDLS and CDR2 YYNGEE. V shed 4 bases, J shed 6 bases, and the junction held 11 bases outside the gene matches. The CDR3 covers 16 residues. Here the CDR3 DNA reads TGTGCCAGCAGCATCTCAGCGGGGGGGCCAGGTGATACGCAGTATTTT. Its translation: CASSISAGGPGDTQYF.

This clonotype was observed a handful of times. The chain is built from TRBV12-3 or TRBV12-4 and TRBJ1-5, with D possibly matching TRBD1 (5 bases). Trimming cost V 8 bases and J 3 bases, with 8 bases left between them. The CDR3 runs to 12 residues. The CDR3: CASQGANQPQHF. DNA of the CDR3: TGTGCCAGCCAAGGGGCCAATCAGCCCCAGCATTTT.

In its sample, this clonotype was seen a few times. The V call is TRBV5-1, the J call TRBJ2-7; D might be TRBD1 (6 bases). Germline CDR1 is SGHRS and CDR2 is YFSETQ. With 4 bases removed from V and 6 bases from J, the gap between germline ends came to 17 bases. The CDR3 is 14 amino acids. CDR3 DNA sequence: TGCGCCAGCAGCATCGCGCCGGAAGGGGGCGAGCAGTACTTC. It yields the protein CASSIAPEGGEQYF.

The rearrangement links TRBV7-2 to TRBJ2-5; weak D call: TRBD1 (5 bases). The germline V and J ends were trimmed by 3 bases and 4 bases, with 9 bases remaining between them. The CDR3 contains 13 residues. CDR1 is SGHTA and CDR2 is FQGNSA in the germline V gene. The CDR3 DNA is TGTGCCAGCAGCTTTCAGGGCGCAGAGACCCAGTACTTC. Translating gives CASSFQGAETQYF.

This chain connects TRBV3-1 to TRBJ1-2, with D uncertain. Germline-derived CDR1 and CDR2 are LGHDT and YNNKEL (reference sequence). Trimming removed 2 bases from V and 5 bases from J, with 15 bases in between. The CDR3 loop spans 15 amino acids. The CDR3 protein is CASSQSGASGYGYTF. For the CDR3, the DNA is TGTGCCAGCAGCCAATCGGGTGCGAGTGGTTATGGCTACACCTTC. Looking up the rest from reference TRBV3-1 and TRBJ1-2 gives the full variable domain: DTAVSQTPKYLVTQMGNDKSIKCEQNLGHDTMYWYKQDSKKFLKIMFSYNNKELIINETVPNRFSPKSPDKAHLNLHINSLELGDSAVYFCASSQSGASGYGYTFGSGTRLTVV.

This clonotype was counted at least ten times. This sequence joins TRBV5-1 and TRBJ2-5; D call uncertain. This CDR3 is 14 amino acids long. The V end was cut by 0 bases, the J end by 5 bases, with 11 bases between. Germline V gene lookup returns CDR1 SGHRS and CDR2 YFSETQ. The CDR3 reads CASSLGQAMETQYF. The CDR3 region has the DNA TGCGCCAGCAGCTTGGGTCAAGCTATGGAGACCCAGTACTTC.

The CDR3 here is CASSPPRIGTSEQYF. The DNA of the CDR3 is TGTGCCAGCAGCCCGCCCCGGATCGGGACGTCCGAGCAGTACTTC. The rearrangement joins TRBV7-9 to TRBJ2-7; the D gene could be TRBD1 or TRBD2 (5 bases each). The V and J ends lost 5 bases and 6 bases respectively, with 20 bases between them. The CDR3 is 15 residues long. The germline V gene encodes CDR1 SEHNR and CDR2 FQNEAQ (reference sequence).

The CDR3 here is CASSLQPPYEQYF. DNA of the CDR3: TGTGCCAGCAGTCTCCAGCCCCCTTACGAGCAGTACTTC. The chain links TRBV27 to TRBJ2-7; D unresolved. There are 13 residues in the CDR3. V was trimmed by 5 bases and J by 4 bases, leaving 12 bases between them. Germline V lookup: CDR1 MNHEY, CDR2 SMNVEV (reference sequence).

This clonotype was seen a handful of times. This rearrangement joins TRBV20-1 to TRBJ1-2, with 7 nucleotides matching TRBD1. This CDR3 region has 15 residues. The junction had 10 bases not matched to a gene; V was cut back by 0 bases and J by 6 bases. Germline V gene sequence: CDR1 DFQATT, CDR2 SNEGSKA (reference sequence). CDR3 DNA sequence: TGCAGTGCTAGAGATTGGACAGGTTCTCAACATGGCTACACCTTC. It translates to CSARDWTGSQHGYTF.

Ten or more counts support this clonotype. V usage is TRBV5-6 and J usage is TRBJ1-1; no firm D call. Germline-derived CDR1 and CDR2 are SGHDT and YYEEEE. The CDR3 spans 13 residues. Trimming removed 2 bases at V and 4 bases at J, with 9 bases between. The CDR3: CASSLRRGTEAFF. In DNA form, the CDR3 reads TGTGCCAGCAGCTTAAGACGAGGCACTGAAGCTTTCTTT.

J is TRBJ1-6 and V is TRBV6-2 or TRBV6-3, with 8 positions matching TRBD1. V shed 6 bases, J shed 7 bases, and the junction held 5 bases outside the gene matches. Germline V gives CDR1 MNHEY, CDR2 SVGEGT. The CDR3 totals 14 residues. The CDR3 nucleotides are TGTGCCAGCAGACCGGACAGGGTAAATTCACCCCTCCACTTT. This gives the protein CASRPDRVNSPLHF.